Listed here is a single T cell receptor beta chain. Antigen unknown. This entry is derived from a study of beta chain features in type 1 diabetes. Regarding the study as a whole: A cDNA-based sequencing approach could over-represent cells with high TCR expression.

Expressed TCRB transcripts were sequenced after all isolated RNA was converted to cDNA. Data came from immunoSEQ multiplex PCR; TCRdb stores just in-frame clones and leaves some out. The table includes more than 300,000 clones, around 12% detected once. The CDR3 length is 14 residues. After removal of 5 bases from V and 0 bases from J, the junction contained 3 bases not matched to a gene. CDR1 and CDR2 (germline): SNHLY, FYNNEI. This receptor was identified in a man younger than 35 in good health. V and J are TRBV2 and TRBJ1-1; 7 nucleotides match TRBD1. The specimen sequenced was naive CD4+ T cells from blood. The CDR3 sequence is CASSSQGLNTEAFF. The CDR3 bases are TGTGCCAGCAGTTCACAGGGGCTGAACACTGAAGCTTTCTTT.